The 17 T cell receptor beta chains given below trace back to one sample, sequenced in a study of T cell responses to AZD1222 COVID-19 vaccine. Assay used: immunoSEQ multiplex PCR; TCRdb lists only in-frame clones, some missing. The data hold about 120,000 clones, with around 86% observed a single time. The sample here was peripheral blood, taken 28 days after the second AZD1222 dose. The receptors here all came from an adult who received the AZD1222 COVID-19 vaccine.

J is TRBJ2-1 and V is TRBV11-3; D may be TRBD2 (5 bases). Germline V CDR1 and CDR2: SGHNT, YENEEA. The length of the CDR3 is 12 residues. V gave up 5 bases and J gave up 7 bases, with 9 bases separating them. The DNA for the CDR3 is TGTGCCAGCAGCCGGACGGGGAATGAGCAGTTCTTC. This codes for CASSRTGNEQFF.

V gene TRBV4-1 combines with J gene TRBJ2-3, with D perhaps TRBD2 (5 bases). This CDR3 has 15 residues. Germline values: CDR1 MGHRA, CDR2 YSYEKL. With 1 base removed from V and 1 base from J, the gap between germline ends came to 9 bases. CDR3 nucleotides: TGCGCCAGCAGCCAAGCGGCGGGCCGCACAGATACGCAGTATTTT. Protein product: CASSQAAGRTDTQYF.

J is TRBJ1-3 and V is TRBV6-5, with D uncertain. Germline-derived CDR1 and CDR2 are MNHEY and SVGAGI. This CDR3 is built from 16 residues. V was clipped by 2 bases and J by 4 bases, with 15 bases between them. CDR3 in DNA: TGTGCCAGCAGTTACGACGGCTTTCTACCGGGAAACACCATATATTTT. It is translated as CASSYDGFLPGNTIYF.

The chain carries TRBV5-1 and TRBJ2-5, with D unresolved. This CDR3 region has 12 residues. Trimming stripped 4 bases from V and 5 bases from J, with 9 bases between. Germline V CDR1 and CDR2: SGHRS, YFSETQ. In DNA form, the CDR3 reads TGCGCCAGCAGCCCGGAAGGCGAGACCCAGTACTTC. This translates into CASSPEGETQYF.

V gene TRBV11-3 combines with J gene TRBJ1-1; possibly TRBD1 for D (5 bases). Between the trimmed V and J ends, which lost 5 bases and 0 bases, there was a span of 10 bases. CDR3 length equals 14 residues. Germline CDR1 and CDR2: SGHNT and YENEEA. CDR3 coding DNA: TGTGCCAGCAGCAAGGGACGGATGAACACTGAAGCTTTCTTT. Residues: CASSKGRMNTEAFF.

This clone was observed a few times. V gene TRBV3-1 (or the pseudogene TRBV3-2) combines with J gene TRBJ2-7; 10 bases match TRBD2. The V gene's germline CDR1 is LGHDT and CDR2 YNNKEL (reference sequence). The CDR3 covers 15 residues. With 0 bases clipped from V and 2 bases from J, the junction kept 1 base outside the gene matches. The CDR3 region has the DNA TGTGCCAGCAGCCAAGAAACTAGCGGGACCTACGAGCAGTACTTC. Encoded protein: CASSQETSGTYEQYF.

J is TRBJ2-2 and V is TRBV6-4; tentative D call: TRBD1 (6 bases). V was pared by 4 bases and J by 0 bases, with 12 bases between. CDR3 length: 16 residues. CDR1 is MRHNA, CDR2 SNTAGT, per germline. CDR3 coding DNA: TGTGCCAGCAGTGCCACCGGGACATCGAACACCGGGGAGCTGTTTTTT. The encoded protein is CASSATGTSNTGELFF.

V and J are TRBV9 and TRBJ1-5, with a tentative D call TRBD1 (5 bases). Trimming shortened V by 0 bases and J by 2 bases, and 12 bases separated the two germline ends. Germline V lookup: CDR1 SGDLS, CDR2 YYNGEE. The CDR3 covers 16 residues. CDR3 region: CASSVGGGSGNQPQHF. CDR3 DNA: TGTGCCAGCAGCGTAGGTGGGGGTTCTGGCAATCAGCCCCAGCATTTT.

The chain couples TRBV5-6 to TRBJ2-3; D gene uncertain. This CDR3 has 14 residues. Germline lookup yields CDR1 SGHDT and CDR2 YYEEEE. V lost 4 bases to trimming and J lost 2 bases, with 11 bases between them. CDR3 nucleotide sequence: TGTGCCAGCAGCCCGCTCGCCCTCACAGATACGCAGTATTTT. Encoded protein: CASSPLALTDTQYF. The full variable domain, its missing parts supplied by reference TRBV5-6 and TRBJ2-3, is DAGVTQSPTHLIKTRGQQVTLRCSPKSGHDTVSWYQQALGQGPQFIFQYYEEEERQRGNFPDRFSGHQFPNYSSELNVNALLLGDSALYLCASSPLALTDTQYFGPGTRLTVL.

The J gene is TRBJ1-1, the V gene TRBV29-1; D uncertain. The V gene's germline CDR1 is SQVTM and CDR2 ANQGSEA. This CDR3 contains 14 residues. The ends were cut back, 7 bases at V and 1 base at J, with 16 bases in the middle. In nucleotides, the CDR3 is TGCAGCGCCGTCCCTGGGTCGAAGAACACTGAAGCTTTCTTT. It is translated as CSAVPGSKNTEAFF. Full variable domain (missing parts from reference TRBV29-1 and TRBJ1-1): SAVISQKPSRDICQRGTSLTIQCQVDSQVTMMFWYRQQPGQSLTLIATANQGSEATYESGFVIDKFPISRPNLTFSTLTVSNMSPEDSSIYLCSAVPGSKNTEAFFGQGTRLTVV.

This clone has just one count. The chain is built from TRBV29-1 and TRBJ1-4, with TRBD1 identical over 10 bases. From germline, CDR1 is SQVTM and CDR2 ANQGSEA. The CDR3 runs to 13 residues. The ends lost 7 bases at V and 5 bases at J; junction bases unmatched: 4. This CDR3 reads CSGMGQGNEKLFF. The CDR3 bases are TGCAGCGGGATGGGACAGGGGAATGAAAAACTGTTTTTT.

The chain uses TRBV7-3 and TRBJ1-2, with D hard to call. The germline CDR1 and CDR2 sequences are SGHTA and FQGTGA. CDR3 size: 13 residues. V was trimmed by 4 bases and J by 2 bases, leaving 8 bases between them. CDR3 in DNA: TGTGCCAGCAGCTCGGACGGCAACTATGGCTACACCTTC. It codes for CASSSDGNYGYTF.

The V gene is TRBV10-3, the J gene TRBJ1-2; D gene uncertain. The germline gives CDR1 ENHRY, CDR2 SYGVKD. The CDR3 is 14 amino acids. V lost 0 bases to trimming and J lost 6 bases, with 11 bases between them. CDR3 DNA: TGTGCCATCAGTGAGTCGTTGGGCAGAAATGGCTACACCTTC. Translating it yields CAISESLGRNGYTF.

The rearrangement uses TRBV5-1 and TRBJ1-6, with TRBD1 as a possible D gene (5 bases). V dropped 2 bases and J dropped 7 bases, with 16 bases sitting between them. The length of the CDR3 is 16 residues. Germline CDR1 SGHRS, CDR2 YFSETQ. This CDR3 reads CASSLETALGNSPLHF. The CDR3 DNA follows: TGCGCCAGCAGCTTAGAGACAGCCTTGGGGAATTCACCCCTCCACTTT. Full variable domain (outside the CDR3, taken from reference TRBV5-1 and TRBJ1-6): KAGVTQTPRYLIKTRGQQVTLSCSPISGHRSVSWYQQTPGQGLQFLFEYFSETQRNKGNFPGRFSGRQFSNSRSEMNVSTLELGDSALYLCASSLETALGNSPLHFGNGTRLTVT.

The chain joins TRBV15 to TRBJ1-1; possible D gene TRBD1, 5 bases. V was shortened by 0 bases and J by 0 bases, with 8 bases between the two germline ends. The CDR3 length is 15 residues. Germline V gene data show CDR1 as LNHNV and CDR2 as YYDKDF (reference sequence). The CDR3 bases are TGTGCCACCAGCAGAGAGGGGACGGTGAACACTGAAGCTTTCTTT. This translates into CATSREGTVNTEAFF.

V gene TRBV19 combines with J gene TRBJ1-3; D ambiguous. CDR1 is LNHDA, CDR2 SQIVND, per germline (reference sequence). The CDR3 runs 16 residues. Trimming removed 7 bases at V and 0 bases at J, with 16 bases between. The CDR3 is CASTIAKRSSGNTIYF. The CDR3 DNA is TGTGCCAGTACCATCGCCAAAAGGAGCTCTGGAAACACCATATATTTT.

V usage is TRBV6-6 and J usage is TRBJ1-1, with unresolved D. Germline CDR1 and CDR2: MNHNY and SVGAGI (reference sequence). V was shortened by 5 bases and J by 1 base, with 14 bases between the two germline ends. CDR3 length: 15 residues. The CDR3 loop is CASSPQVGTNTEAFF. CDR3 bases: TGTGCCAGCAGTCCCCAAGTGGGAACGAACACTGAAGCTTTCTTT.